The T cell receptor (beta chain) described here comes from a study of CD8+ T cells in alopecia areata. Study at large: Tofacitinib was given for 6 to 18 months, then stopped for 6 months.

Trimming removed 5 bases from V and 4 bases from J, with 8 bases in between. This CDR3 has 11 amino acids. Germline CDR1 is SQVTM and CDR2 is ANQGSEA. Extracted RNA was reverse transcribed into cDNA, the sequencing template. Data came from immunoSEQ multiplex PCR; TCRdb stores just in-frame clones and leaves some out. The sample lists about 120,000 clones, around 63% seen once, with 5.7% in the top ten. A note on this clone: The antigen is undetermined.

Treatment indicated: oral pan-JAK inhibitor, 5-10 mg twice daily. Patients with alopecia areata provided lesional scalp punch biopsies as well as peripheral blood. Study-wide results and limits: The study also sequences resident alphabeta T cells of normal skin in scalp samples. Uncertainty remains about how baseline CD8+ expansion links to response, with one nonresponder.

The chain combines TRBV29-1 with TRBJ2-5; D call uncertain. The sequences come from CD4+ T cells sorted from blood, collected at week 4, from a patient treated with tofacitinib. The sequence derives from a human donor with alopecia areata. CDR3 sequence: CSVSERETQYF. The CDR3 DNA follows: TGCAGCGTTAGCGAGAGAGAGACCCAGTACTTC.